This T cell receptor beta chain came from a study of control samples from healthy donors and cancer patients. The V end was cut by 3 bases, the J end by 5 bases, with 4 bases between. The CDR3 is 11 residues long. Looked up from germline, CDR1 is KGHSH and CDR2 is LQKENI. Method: immunoSEQ multiplex PCR; TCRdb's copy keeps in-frame clones and lacks some. Seen here are just over 80,000 clones, approximately 94% observed once, and the top ten hold 4.8%. The sample comprised blood. The rearrangement links TRBV18 to TRBJ1-2; D is ambiguous. The clonotype originates from a woman aged 18-35 years in good health. The CDR3 reads CASSPFYGYTF. The DNA for the CDR3 is TGTGCCAGCTCACCTTTTTATGGCTACACCTTC.